The clone carrying this T cell receptor (beta chain) was picked up a small number of times. The data were obtained in a study of T-cell reconstitution after alpha-beta-depleted transplantation in children. Unique molecular identifiers were built into the TCRbeta library. TCRdb recomputed calls from the PCR reads with MiXCR, one row per CDR3 protein. In the table there are 300,000 to 400,000 distinct CDR3 sequences, more than 10% of which are singletons. There are 15 residues in the CDR3. Germline lookup yields CDR1 MNHEY and CDR2 SVGAGI. Trimming cost V 2 bases and J 6 bases; bases outside gene matches: 6.

The sequenced sample was PBMCs, obtained from the stem cell graft. The TCR was taken from a human donor who donated a stem cell graft to a child with Fanconi anemia. The chain recombines TRBV6-5 with TRBJ1-5; 8 nucleotides agree with TRBD1. The chain's CDR3 is CASSYVDRGSQPQHF. The DNA of the CDR3 is TGTGCCAGCAGTTACGTAGACAGGGGAAGTCAGCCCCAGCATTTT.